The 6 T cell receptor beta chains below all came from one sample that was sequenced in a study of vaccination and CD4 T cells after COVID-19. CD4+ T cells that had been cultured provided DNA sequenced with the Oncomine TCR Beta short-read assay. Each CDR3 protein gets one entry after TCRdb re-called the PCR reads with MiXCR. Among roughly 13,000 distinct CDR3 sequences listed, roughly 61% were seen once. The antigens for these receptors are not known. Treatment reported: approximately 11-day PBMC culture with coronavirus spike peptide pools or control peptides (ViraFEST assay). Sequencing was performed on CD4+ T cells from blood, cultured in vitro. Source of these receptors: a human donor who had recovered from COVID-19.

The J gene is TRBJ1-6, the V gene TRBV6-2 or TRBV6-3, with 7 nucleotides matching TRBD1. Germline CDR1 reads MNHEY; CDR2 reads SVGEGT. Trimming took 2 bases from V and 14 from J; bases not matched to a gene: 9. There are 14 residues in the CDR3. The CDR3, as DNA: TGTGCCAGCAGTTACGCCCTAAACAGGGGATCCCTCCACTTT. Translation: CASSYALNRGSLHF.

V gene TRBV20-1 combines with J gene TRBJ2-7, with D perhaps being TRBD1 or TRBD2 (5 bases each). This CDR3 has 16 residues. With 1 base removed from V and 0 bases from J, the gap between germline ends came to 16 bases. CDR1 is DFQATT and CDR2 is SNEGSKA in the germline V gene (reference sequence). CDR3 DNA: TGCAGTGCTAGAGGGGGCCCGGCCGGGATCTCCTACGAGCAGTACTTC. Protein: CSARGGPAGISYEQYF.

In DNA form, the CDR3 reads TGCAGTGCTAGTCTGCCTAGCGGGGTTTACAATGAGCAGTTCTTC. This translates into CSASLPSGVYNEQFF. The J gene is TRBJ2-1, the V gene TRBV20-1, with 9 bases fitting TRBD2. V gave up 3 bases and J gave up 4 bases; unmatched junction bases: 7. Per germline, CDR1 DFQATT and CDR2 SNEGSKA (reference sequence). This CDR3 is 15 amino acids long.

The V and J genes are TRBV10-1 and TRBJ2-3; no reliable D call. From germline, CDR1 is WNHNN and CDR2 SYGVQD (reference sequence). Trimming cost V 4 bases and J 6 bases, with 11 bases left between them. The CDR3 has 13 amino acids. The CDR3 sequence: CASSASGSDTQYF. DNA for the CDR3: TGCGCCAGCAGTGCCTCGGGTTCCGATACGCAGTATTTT.

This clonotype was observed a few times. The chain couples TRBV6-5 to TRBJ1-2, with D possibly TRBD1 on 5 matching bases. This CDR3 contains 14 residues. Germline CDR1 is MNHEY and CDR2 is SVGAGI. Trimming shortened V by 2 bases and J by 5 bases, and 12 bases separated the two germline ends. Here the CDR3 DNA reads TGTGCCAGCAGTTACCCACAGGCTTTATATGGCTACACCTTC. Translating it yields CASSYPQALYGYTF.

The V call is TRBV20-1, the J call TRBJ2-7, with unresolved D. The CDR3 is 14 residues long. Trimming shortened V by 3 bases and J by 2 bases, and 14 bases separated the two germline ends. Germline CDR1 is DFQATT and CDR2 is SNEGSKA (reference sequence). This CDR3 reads CSASPPALTYEQYF. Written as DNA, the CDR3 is TGCAGTGCTAGCCCTCCCGCGCTCACCTACGAGCAGTACTTC.